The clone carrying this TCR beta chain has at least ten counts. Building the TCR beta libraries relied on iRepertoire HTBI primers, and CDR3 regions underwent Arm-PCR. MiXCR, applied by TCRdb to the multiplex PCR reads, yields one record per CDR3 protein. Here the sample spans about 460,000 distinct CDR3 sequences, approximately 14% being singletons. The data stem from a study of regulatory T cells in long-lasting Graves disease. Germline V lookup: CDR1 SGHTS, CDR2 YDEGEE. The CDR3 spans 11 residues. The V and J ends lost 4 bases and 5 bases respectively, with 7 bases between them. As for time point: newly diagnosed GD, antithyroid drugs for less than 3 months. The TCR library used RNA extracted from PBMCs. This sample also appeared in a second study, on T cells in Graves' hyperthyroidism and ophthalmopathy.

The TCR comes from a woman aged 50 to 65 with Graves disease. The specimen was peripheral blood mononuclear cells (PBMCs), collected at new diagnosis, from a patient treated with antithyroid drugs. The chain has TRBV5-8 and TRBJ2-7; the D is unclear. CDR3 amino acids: CASSTYHEQYF. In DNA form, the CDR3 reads TGTGCCAGCAGCACCTACCACGAGCAGTACTTC. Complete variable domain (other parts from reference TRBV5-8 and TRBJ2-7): EAGVTQSPTHLIKTRGQQATLRCSPISGHTSVYWYQQALGLGLQFLLWYDEGEERNRGNFPPRFSGRQFPNYSSELNVNALELEDSALYLCASSTYHEQYFGPGTRLTVT.